The clone carrying this TCR beta chain has a single count. The target antigen is unknown. The data are from a study of OX40 agonist ivuxolimab in advanced cancers. Profiled with immunoSEQ multiplex PCR; TCRdb holds only in-frame clones, not every one. Found here are 65,000 to 95,000 clones, approximately 83% of them singletons; the top ten hold approximately 5%. Study-wide results and caveats: Partial responders at 0.1-3.0 mg/kg had among the lowest clonal expansion. Certain nonresponders additionally had low normalized T-cell clonal expansion.

This CDR3 contains 17 residues. The sequencing here drew on CD4+ or CD8+ T cells sorted from blood, taken in a trial of the OX40 agonist ivuxolimab. The rearrangement uses TRBV21-1 and TRBJ2-2; the table's D call, TRBD2, was not checked against the DNA. TRBV21-1 is given as a pseudogene. The clonotype comes from an adult with an advanced solid tumor such as melanoma, head and neck, liver or kidney cancer. The CDR3 region is CASSKGRREINTGELFF. The CDR3 DNA reads TGTGCCAGCAGCAAGGGACGGAGGGAAATTAACACCGGGGAGCTGTTTTTT.